Sequencing of this TCR beta chain was carried out in a study of blood T cell repertoires in COVID-19. Sequencing was performed with immunoSEQ multiplex PCR; in TCRdb, only in-frame clones are kept and a portion is missing. Here the sample spans 80,000 to 100,000 clones, 86% being singletons. V lost 4 bases, J lost 1 base, and 6 bases stayed unmatched. The CDR3 is 15 amino acids. In germline, CDR1 is SGHRS, CDR2 YFSETQ. The sequencing sample was made of peripheral blood. The genes are TRBV5-1 and TRBJ1-1, with 8 bases lining up with TRBD1. This TCR derives from a woman of 80 years or more with acute or convalescent COVID-19. The CDR3 coding sequence is TGCGCCAGCAGCCCTACGGACAGGGCGAACACTGAAGCTTTCTTT. Amino acids: CASSPTDRANTEAFF.